A selection of T cell receptor beta chains follows, all from one sample in a study of post-analysis software for immune sequencing data. TCRdb processed the PCR reads anew with MiXCR; each CDR3 protein has one entry. The repertoire holds about 770,000 distinct CDR3 sequences, with under 60% as singletons. The sequenced sample was blood. Receptors were obtained from a girl aged 10-17 years with multiple sclerosis. The conserved cysteine and the conserved F or W are not part of the CDR3 here. Each record gives: V gene, J gene, CDR3 protein.

V gene: TRBV12-3/TRBV12-4
J gene: TRBJ2-3
CDR3 protein: ASSPGGGTDTQY

V gene: TRBV18
J gene: TRBJ1-3
CDR3 protein: ASSQGDGIAGNTIY

V gene: TRBV20-1
J gene: TRBJ2-3
CDR3 protein: SASSVAGANTDTQY

V gene: TRBV11-2
J gene: TRBJ2-5
CDR3 protein: ASHGTGTPELETQY

V gene: TRBV28
J gene: TRBJ2-3
CDR3 protein: ASTFGAGLADTQY

V gene: TRBV6-6
J gene: TRBJ2-7
CDR3 protein: ASRPLGRGEQY

V gene: TRBV24-1
J gene: TRBJ2-5
CDR3 protein: ATSGTGQQETQY

V gene: TRBV20-1
J gene: TRBJ2-5
CDR3 protein: SATVPMTAQGTETQY

V gene: TRBV5-1
J gene: NA
CDR3 protein: ASSLVGLDEQF

V gene: TRBV9
J gene: TRBJ2-5
CDR3 protein: ASSVGLAGADETQY

V gene: TRBV7-2
J gene: TRBJ1-1
CDR3 protein: ASSLGPGTKAEAF

V gene: TRBV7-9
J gene: TRBJ2-3
CDR3 protein: ASSPRGYTDTQY

V gene: TRBV7-2
J gene: TRBJ2-7
CDR3 protein: ASSLVVGQAYEQY